In its sample, the clone carrying this TCR beta chain was seen a few times. V gave up 1 base and J gave up 6 bases; unmatched junction bases: 3. The CDR3 is 16 residues long. The germline gives CDR1 SGHVS, CDR2 FQNEAQ. TCRdb re-called the RT-PCR reads through MiXCR, storing one row per CDR3 protein. The sample includes roughly 940,000 distinct CDR3 sequences, 18% seen only once; the top ten take roughly 6%. The sample comes from a study of patients and donors after allogeneic stem cell transplantation. Sequencing was done on a sample of blood, either unsorted or a sorted T cell fraction (not recorded which). This TCR came from a human donor who was either an allogeneic HSCT recipient or a stem cell or donor lymphocyte infusion donor (not recorded which). It is not recorded whose cells these are; they may come from a transplant donor. This chain links TRBV7-8 with TRBJ2-2; TRBD2 matches 12 bases. The DNA of the CDR3 is TGTGCCAGCAGCTTAGAACTAGCGGGAGGACCCGGGGAGCTGTTTTTT. Translated, it gives CASSLELAGGPGELFF. Using reference TRBV7-8 and TRBJ2-2 for the parts outside the CDR3, the full variable domain is GAGVSQSPRYKVAKRGQDVALRCDPISGHVSLFWYQQALGQGPEFLTYFQNEAQLDKSGLPSDRFFAERPEGSVSTLKIQRTQQEDSAVYLCASSLELAGGPGELFFGEGSRLTVL.